A single sample is the source of the 16 T cell receptor beta chains below, sequenced in a study of blood T cell repertoires in COVID-19. The method was immunoSEQ multiplex PCR; TCRdb's version includes in-frame clones alone and lacks a portion of them. The sample consists of about 330,000 clones, about 91% of them appearing once. Source material: peripheral blood. The source is a man aged 25-40 years with COVID-19, enrolled during active disease.

For the CDR3, the DNA is TGCGCCAGCAGCCAAACCCTGCCCGGGGTTTCAGTGACCTCTGGAAACACCATATATTTT. This sequence encodes CASSQTLPGVSVTSGNTIYF. The J gene is TRBJ1-3, the V gene TRBV4-3; no clear D. The CDR3 covers 20 residues. Between the trimmed V and J ends, which lost 2 bases and 0 bases, there was a span of 23 bases. CDR1 is LGHNA, CDR2 YSLEER, per germline.

The CDR3 reads CASSGTGHLNTEAFF. The DNA of the CDR3 is TGTGCCAGCAGCGGAACGGGACACTTGAACACTGAAGCTTTCTTT. V usage is TRBV9 and J usage is TRBJ1-1, with D maybe TRBD1 (6 bases). The CDR3 extends over 15 amino acids. The germline gives CDR1 SGDLS, CDR2 YYNGEE. Trimming removed 3 bases from V and 0 bases from J, with 12 bases in between. Combining the CDR3 with reference TRBV9 and TRBJ1-1 gives the whole variable domain DSGVTQTPKHLITATGQRVTLRCSPRSGDLSVYWYQQSLDQGLQFLIQYYNGEERAKGNILERFSAQQFPDLHSELNLSSLELGDSALYFCASSGTGHLNTEAFFGQGTRLTVV.

The J gene is TRBJ2-5, the V gene TRBV28; perhaps TRBD1 as D (6 bases). Germline V gene data show CDR1 as MDHEN and CDR2 as SYDVKM. V gave up 7 bases and J gave up 1 base, with 13 bases separating them. The CDR3 has 14 amino acids. This CDR3 is CASTENRVQETQYF. CDR3 bases: TGTGCCAGCACGGAGAACAGGGTCCAAGAGACCCAGTACTTC.

This clone was seen only once. The V and J genes are TRBV27 and TRBJ2-2; 8 bases fit TRBD1. The germline gives CDR1 MNHEY, CDR2 SMNVEV (reference sequence). The V and J ends lost 6 bases and 5 bases, in that order; junction bases with no gene match: 11. The length of the CDR3 is 16 residues. Written as DNA, the CDR3 is TGTGCCAGCAGAGTCTTATCAGGGGGCTGGACCGGGGAGCTGTTTTTT. Encoded protein: CASRVLSGGWTGELFF.

The chain carries TRBV11-2 and TRBJ1-1; D may be TRBD1 (5 bases). Trimming pared 5 bases from V and 1 base from J, leaving 17 bases between. This CDR3 is 16 amino acids long. Germline V gene sequence: CDR1 SGHAT, CDR2 FQNNGV. The DNA of the CDR3 is TGTGCCAGCAGCAAGAGATTGGACAACAAGAACACTGAAGCTTTCTTT. Its translation is CASSKRLDNKNTEAFF.

The genes are TRBV11-2 and TRBJ2-5; 8 bases line up with TRBD2. CDR1 is SGHAT, CDR2 FQNNGV, per germline. J gave up 4 bases and V 2 bases, and 12 bases lay outside the gene matches. The CDR3 consists of 17 residues. The DNA for the CDR3 is TGTGCCAGCAGCTTAACCCCCAGCGGGAGCGGAACAGAGACCCAGTACTTC. It specifies CASSLTPSGSGTETQYF.

The chain has TRBV11-2 and TRBJ2-3, with a tentative D call TRBD1 (6 bases). Deletions cut 1 base from V and 2 bases from J, with 10 bases between. The length of the CDR3 is 15 residues. Germline V CDR1 and CDR2: SGHAT, FQNNGV. This chain's CDR3 is CASSLGRTATDTQYF. In DNA form, the CDR3 reads TGTGCCAGCAGCTTAGGTCGGACAGCCACAGATACGCAGTATTTT.

This clone was detected only a few times. The chain employs TRBV7-6 and TRBJ1-5; the match to TRBD1 covers 12 bases. The J segment lost 6 bases and the V segment lost 7 bases, leaving 7 bases of the junction unmatched. The germline V gene has CDR1 SGHVS and CDR2 FNYEAQ. The CDR3 consists of 15 residues. In DNA form, the CDR3 reads TGTGCCAGCACGGGACAGGGGGCCGTAACTCAGCCCCAGCATTTT. It codes for CASTGQGAVTQPQHF.

The V and J genes are TRBV21-1 and TRBJ1-2. TRBV21-1 is reported as a pseudogene. The CDR3 contains 14 residues. The CDR3 is CASITGTPMSGYTF. The CDR3 DNA reads as TGTGCCAGCATCACGGGGACTCCCATGTCTGGCTACACCTTC.

This chain joins TRBV6-5 and TRBJ2-7, with D maybe TRBD2 (5 bases). This CDR3 has 16 amino acids. The V gene's germline CDR1 is MNHEY and CDR2 SVGAGI. V lost 3 bases, J lost 2 bases, and 17 bases lay in between. The CDR3 DNA is TGTGCCAGCAGTTATTCGAGCGGCGAAGCAGCCTACGAGCAGTACTTC. Protein product: CASSYSSGEAAYEQYF.

This chain uses TRBV6-2 or TRBV6-3 with TRBJ2-7; possible D gene TRBD1, 6 bases. V was trimmed by 4 bases and J by 2 bases, leaving 12 bases between them. The CDR3 is 14 amino acids. Germline V lookup: CDR1 MNHEY, CDR2 SVGEGT. CDR3 nucleotides: TGTGCCAGCAGTTTCAGGGGTTATACCTACGAGCAGTACTTC. Protein product: CASSFRGYTYEQYF.

The DNA for the CDR3 is TGTGCCTCGTCCAAGGGGAGCACAGATACGCAGTATTTT. Translated, it gives CASSKGSTDTQYF. The chain joins TRBV30 to TRBJ2-3; D is perhaps TRBD1 (5 bases). The CDR3 totals 13 residues. Germline assignment: CDR1 GTSNPN and CDR2 SVGIG (reference sequence). Trimming removed 7 bases at V and 0 bases at J, with 11 bases between. Based on the CDR3 plus reference TRBV30 and TRBJ2-3, the full variable domain is SQTIHQWPATLVQPVGSPLSLECTVEGTSNPNLYWYRQAAGRGLQLLFYSVGIGQISSEVPQNLSASRPQDRQFILSSKKLLLSDSGFYLCASSKGSTDTQYFGPGTRLTVL.

This clone was detected only once. The chain recombines TRBV5-6 with TRBJ2-1, with D perhaps matching TRBD2 (5 bases). CDR3 length: 14 amino acids. The V gene's germline CDR1 is SGHDT and CDR2 YYEEEE. V was trimmed by 2 bases and J by 6 bases, leaving 12 bases between them. CDR3 nucleotide sequence: TGTGCCAGCAGCTTCCGGGATCCAACCAATGAGCAGTTCTTC. Protein: CASSFRDPTNEQFF.

J is TRBJ2-1 and V is TRBV7-2; D ambiguous. The CDR3 is 14 amino acids. V was clipped by 4 bases and J by 0 bases, with 7 bases between them. CDR1 is SGHTA, CDR2 FQGNSA, per germline. The CDR3 spells CASSSPHSYNEQFF. The DNA of the CDR3 is TGTGCCAGCAGCTCCCCCCACTCCTACAATGAGCAGTTCTTC.

The rearrangement links TRBV5-1 to TRBJ2-1; possibly TRBD2 for D (6 bases). The V gene lost 4 bases and the J gene lost 6 bases, with 17 bases spanning the gap. This CDR3 spans 15 amino acids. Germline CDR1 and CDR2: SGHRS and YFSETQ. CDR3 nucleotide sequence: TGCGCCAGCAGCACCGGGAGTTCGGAGATCAATGAGCAGTTCTTC. Its protein is CASSTGSSEINEQFF.

The V and J genes are TRBV7-3 and TRBJ2-3, with 12 bases identical to TRBD2. V lost 2 bases, J lost 5 bases, and 5 bases stayed unmatched. Germline V gives CDR1 SGHTA, CDR2 FQGTGA. There are 16 residues in the CDR3. This CDR3 reads CASSLLAGGPVDTQYF. Written as DNA, the CDR3 is TGTGCCAGCAGCTTACTAGCGGGGGGGCCCGTAGATACGCAGTATTTT.